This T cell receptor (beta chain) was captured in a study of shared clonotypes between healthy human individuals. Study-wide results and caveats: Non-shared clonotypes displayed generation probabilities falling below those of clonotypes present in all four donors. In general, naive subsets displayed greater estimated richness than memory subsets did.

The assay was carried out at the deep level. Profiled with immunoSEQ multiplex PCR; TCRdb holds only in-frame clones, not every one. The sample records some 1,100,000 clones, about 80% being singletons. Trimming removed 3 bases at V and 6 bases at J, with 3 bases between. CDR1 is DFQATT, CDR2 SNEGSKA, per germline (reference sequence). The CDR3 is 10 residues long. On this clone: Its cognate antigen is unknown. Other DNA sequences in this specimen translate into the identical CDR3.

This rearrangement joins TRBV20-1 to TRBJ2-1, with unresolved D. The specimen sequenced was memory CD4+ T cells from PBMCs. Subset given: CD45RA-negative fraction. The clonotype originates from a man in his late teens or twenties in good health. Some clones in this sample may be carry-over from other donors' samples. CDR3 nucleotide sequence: TGCAGTGCTAGGCGCAATGAGCAGTTCTTC. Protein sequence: CSARRNEQFF.